This paragraph covers one T cell receptor beta chain sequence. The data were obtained in a study of blood T cell repertoires in COVID-19. Turning to the study itself: Material from acute and convalescent COVID-19 was sourced from the United States, Italy and Spain. T cells, B-cell-depleted T cells, or PBMCs supplied cDNA or gDNA.

In the original workflow: Amplified reference gene primers provided the basis for estimating nucleated cell counts. Method: immunoSEQ multiplex PCR; TCRdb's copy keeps in-frame clones and lacks some. The V and J calls and clone size are taken from that table; D and trimming were inferred from the DNA. This table holds tens of thousands of clones, 70% to 90% found once. The germline CDR1 and CDR2 sequences are MGHDK and SYGVNS. V lost 4 bases and J lost 4; bases outside the gene matches: 12. The CDR3 extends over 16 amino acids. The TCR comes from a human donor in a cohort sampled during active COVID-19. Specimen: peripheral blood. The chain joins TRBV25-1 to TRBJ1-2; 7 positions agree with TRBD1. The CDR3 sequence is CASSGPSSGGGYGYTF. For the CDR3, the DNA is TGTGCCAGCAGTGGTCCGTCGTCAGGGGGAGGCTATGGCTACACCTTC.